A single sample gave rise to the 11 T cell receptor beta chains below, sequenced in a study of molecular identifiers for immune sequencing clone quantification. TCRdb reprocessed the PCR reads with MiXCR, giving one entry per CDR3 protein. This table holds tens of thousands of distinct CDR3 sequences, around 23% found once. Sequenced input: naive CD8+ T cells from blood, with Jurkat cell RNA spiked in. Noted subset: FACS-sorted CD8+CD4-CCR7+CD45RA+ naive T cells. Every receptor here comes from a human donor in good health. Some libraries in this study had Jurkat cell RNA spiked in.

This clonotype has at least ten counts. DNA for the CDR3: TGTGCCAGCAGCTTGGGACAGGGACATTCCTACGAGCAGTACTTC. It is translated as CASSLGQGHSYEQYF. The V gene is TRBV5-4, the J gene TRBJ2-7; 7 bases are shared with TRBD1. The CDR3 runs to 15 residues. The V and J ends lost 0 bases and 1 base, in that order; junction bases with no gene match: 4. The germline gives CDR1 SGHNT, CDR2 YYREEE (reference sequence).

This clonotype has ten or more counts. This chain uses TRBV28 with TRBJ2-3, with D hard to call. CDR1 is MDHEN, CDR2 SYDVKM, per germline. Trimming took off 10 bases at V and 3 bases at J, with 8 bases between the two ends. The CDR3 is 11 residues long. This chain's CDR3 is CATQETDTQYF. Written as DNA, the CDR3 is TGTGCCACGCAGGAGACAGATACGCAGTATTTT. Looking up the rest from reference TRBV28 and TRBJ2-3 gives the full variable domain: DVKVTQSSRYLVKRTGEKVFLECVQDMDHENMFWYRQDPGLGLRLIYFSYDVKMKEKGDIPEGYSVSREKKERFSLILESASTNQTSMYLCATQETDTQYFGPGTRLTVL.

This clonotype was counted at least ten times. The J gene is TRBJ2-5, the V gene TRBV12-5; the D call may be TRBD1 or TRBD2 (5 bases each). This CDR3 contains 15 residues. Per the germline V gene, CDR1 is LGHNT and CDR2 is FRNRAP. Trimming removed 7 bases at V and 4 bases at J, with 19 bases between. The CDR3 protein is CASATGTDRGETQYF. In DNA form, the CDR3 reads TGTGCTAGTGCCACCGGGACCGATCGAGGAGAGACCCAGTACTTC.

This clonotype was counted many times. J is TRBJ2-7 and V is TRBV5-1; tentatively, D is TRBD1 (5 bases). Trimming pared 0 bases from V and 2 bases from J, leaving 9 bases between. Germline V gene lookup returns CDR1 SGHRS and CDR2 YFSETQ. The CDR3 is 14 residues long. CDR3 in amino acids: CASSLEGNPYEQYF. The DNA of the CDR3 is TGCGCCAGCAGCTTGGAGGGGAACCCCTACGAGCAGTACTTC.

This clonotype was picked up a small number of times. The V gene is TRBV6-1, the J gene TRBJ2-2; weak D call: TRBD2 (5 bases). The V end was cut by 3 bases, the J end by 2 bases, with 10 bases between. The CDR3 runs to 15 residues. Germline assignment: CDR1 MNHNS and CDR2 SASEGT. In DNA form, the CDR3 reads TGTGCCAGCAGTGATGAGGGCTACAACACCGGGGAGCTGTTTTTT. Residues: CASSDEGYNTGELFF.

Regarding this clonotype: This CDR3 fails to terminate in the conserved phenylalanine or tryptophan, so it likely reflects a read error. The V call is TRBV4-3, the J call TRBJ2-5; D might be TRBD2 (7 bases). The CDR3 spans 18 residues. Germline CDR1 reads LGHNA; CDR2 reads YSLEER. CDR3 sequence: CASSQDLAAGAEQGTQYL. As DNA, the CDR3 is TGCGCCAGCAGCCAAGATCTAGCGGCAGGGGCGGAGCAAGGGACCCAGTACCTC.

The chain couples TRBV28 to TRBJ2-1; weak D call: TRBD1 (5 bases). Germline CDR1 MDHEN, CDR2 SYDVKM. The CDR3 covers 15 residues. The V and J ends lost 6 bases and 5 bases respectively, with 17 bases between them. DNA for the CDR3: TGTGCCAGCAGCGAGATCGGACATGGCGACAATGAGCAGTTCTTC. This encodes CASSEIGHGDNEQFF.

This sequence joins TRBV6-2 or TRBV6-3 and TRBJ1-5, with D uncertain. Germline CDR1 MNHEY, CDR2 SVGEGT. The CDR3 loop spans 14 amino acids. V was cut by 7 bases and J by 4 bases, with 14 bases left in between. The CDR3 loop is CASTPPGGNQPQHF. CDR3 nucleotides: TGTGCCAGCACTCCACCGGGCGGAAATCAGCCCCAGCATTTT.

The chain carries TRBV7-2 and TRBJ2-5; no definite D call. CDR3 size: 13 residues. V shed 3 bases and J shed 5 bases, with 10 bases lying between them. Germline CDR1 is SGHTA and CDR2 is FQGNSA. The CDR3 DNA is TGTGCCAGCAGCTTCGATCCCTGGGAGACCCAGTACTTC. Translating it yields CASSFDPWETQYF.

There are a few counts of this clonotype. This chain joins TRBV15 and TRBJ2-7, with TRBD1 matching 8 bases. This CDR3 is 15 amino acids long. V shed 0 bases and J 4 bases; nucleotides not matched to a gene: 5. CDR1 is LNHNV and CDR2 is YYDKDF in the germline V gene (reference sequence). The CDR3 DNA reads as TGTGCCACCAGCAGAGATCTGGGGACAGGTTACGAGCAGTACTTC. This encodes CATSRDLGTGYEQYF. The complete variable domain, with remaining parts taken from reference TRBV15 and TRBJ2-7, reads DAMVIQNPRYQVTQFGKPVTLSCSQTLNHNVMYWYQQKSSQAPKLLFHYYDKDFNNEADTPDNFQSRRPNTSFCFLDIRSPGLGDTAMYLCATSRDLGTGYEQYFGPGTRLTVT.

This clonotype has at least ten counts. V gene TRBV30 combines with J gene TRBJ2-3, with D tentatively TRBD2 (5 bases). This CDR3 spans 13 amino acids. V lost 0 bases, J lost 5 bases, and 9 bases lay in between. Per the germline V gene, CDR1 is GTSNPN and CDR2 is SVGIG (reference sequence). CDR3 protein: CAWSVLGGDTQYF. The CDR3, as DNA: TGTGCCTGGAGTGTACTAGGTGGAGATACGCAGTATTTT.